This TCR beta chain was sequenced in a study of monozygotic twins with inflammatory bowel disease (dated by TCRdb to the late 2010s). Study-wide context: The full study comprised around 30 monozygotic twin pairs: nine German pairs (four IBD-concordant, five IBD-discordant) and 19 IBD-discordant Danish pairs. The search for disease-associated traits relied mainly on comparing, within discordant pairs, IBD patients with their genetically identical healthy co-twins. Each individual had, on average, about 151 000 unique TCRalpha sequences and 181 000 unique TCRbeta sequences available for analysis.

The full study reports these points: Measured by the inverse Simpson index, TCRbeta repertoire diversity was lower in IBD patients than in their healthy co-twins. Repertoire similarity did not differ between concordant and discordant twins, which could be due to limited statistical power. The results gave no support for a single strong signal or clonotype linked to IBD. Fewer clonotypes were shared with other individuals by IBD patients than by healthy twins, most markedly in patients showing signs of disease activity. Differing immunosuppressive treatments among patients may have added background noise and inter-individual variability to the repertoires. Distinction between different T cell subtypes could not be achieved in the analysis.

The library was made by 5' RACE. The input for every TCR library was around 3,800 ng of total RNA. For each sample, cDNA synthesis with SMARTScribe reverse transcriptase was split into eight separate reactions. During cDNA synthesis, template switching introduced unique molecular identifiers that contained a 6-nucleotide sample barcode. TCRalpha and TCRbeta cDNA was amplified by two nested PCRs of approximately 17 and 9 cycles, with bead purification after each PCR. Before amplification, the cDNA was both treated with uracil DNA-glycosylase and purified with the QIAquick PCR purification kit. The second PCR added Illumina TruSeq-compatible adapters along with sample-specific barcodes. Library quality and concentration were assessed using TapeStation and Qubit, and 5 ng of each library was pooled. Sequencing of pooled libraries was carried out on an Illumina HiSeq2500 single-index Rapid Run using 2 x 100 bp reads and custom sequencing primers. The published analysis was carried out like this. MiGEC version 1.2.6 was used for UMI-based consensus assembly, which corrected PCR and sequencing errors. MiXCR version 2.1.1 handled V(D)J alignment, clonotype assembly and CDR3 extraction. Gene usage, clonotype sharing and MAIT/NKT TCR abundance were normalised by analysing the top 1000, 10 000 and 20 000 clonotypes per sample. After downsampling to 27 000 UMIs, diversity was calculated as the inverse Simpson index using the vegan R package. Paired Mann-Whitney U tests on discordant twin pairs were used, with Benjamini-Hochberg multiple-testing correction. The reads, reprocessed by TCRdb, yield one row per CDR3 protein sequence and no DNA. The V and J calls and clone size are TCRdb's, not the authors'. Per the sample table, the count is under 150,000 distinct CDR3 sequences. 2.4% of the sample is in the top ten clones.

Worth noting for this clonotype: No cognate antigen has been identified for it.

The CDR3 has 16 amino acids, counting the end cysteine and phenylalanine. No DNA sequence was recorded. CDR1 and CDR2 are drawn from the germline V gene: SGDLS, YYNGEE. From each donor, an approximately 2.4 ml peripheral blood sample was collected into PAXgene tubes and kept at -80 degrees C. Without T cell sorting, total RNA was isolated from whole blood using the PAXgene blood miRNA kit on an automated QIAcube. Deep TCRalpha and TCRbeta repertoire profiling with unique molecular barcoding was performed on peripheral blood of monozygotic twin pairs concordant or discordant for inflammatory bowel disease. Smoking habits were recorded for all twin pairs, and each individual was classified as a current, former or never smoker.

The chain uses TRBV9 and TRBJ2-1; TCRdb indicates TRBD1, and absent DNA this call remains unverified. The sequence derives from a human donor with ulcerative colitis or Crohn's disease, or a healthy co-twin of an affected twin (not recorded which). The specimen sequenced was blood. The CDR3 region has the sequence CASSPKRTGGRNEQFF.